A single sample is the source of the 27 T cell receptor beta chains below, sequenced in a study of blood T cell repertoires in COVID-19. Produced via immunoSEQ multiplex PCR; TCRdb's table is partial and in-frame only. The data hold about 100,000 clones, with around 85% observed a single time. Sequenced sample: peripheral blood. These receptors were taken from a human donor in a cohort sampled during active COVID-19.

This clone was seen once. The chain recombines TRBV10-3 with TRBJ2-7, with D perhaps matching TRBD1 (6 bases). The germline gives CDR1 ENHRY, CDR2 SYGVKD. The CDR3 contains 13 residues. Trimming took off 10 bases at V and 2 bases at J, with 15 bases between the two ends. DNA of the CDR3: TGTGCCACAGGGGAACAGAGTACCTACGAGCAGTACTTC. It yields the protein CATGEQSTYEQYF.

In its sample, this clone was seen a few times. The gene calls are TRBV5-1 and TRBJ2-1; D is perhaps TRBD1 (5 bases). Germline V CDR1 and CDR2: SGHRS, YFSETQ. CDR3 length: 15 amino acids. Trimming left V 3 bases short and J 14 bases short, with 24 bases between. The CDR3 loop reads CASSSDSRTSSIKFF. DNA of the CDR3: TGCGCCAGCAGCTCGGATAGCCGGACAAGTTCCATCAAGTTCTTC.

Note on this clone: This sample also contains other DNA sequences that code for the same CDR3. The V call is TRBV12-3 or TRBV12-4, the J call TRBJ2-7; maybe TRBD1 (5 bases). The V gene lost 3 bases and the J gene lost 3 bases, with 6 bases spanning the gap. CDR3 size: 12 residues. CDR3 protein: CASSFRGYEQYF. The CDR3 DNA sequence: TGTGCCAGCAGTTTTAGGGGCTACGAGCAGTACTTC.

This clone was seen at least ten times. This sequence joins TRBV9 and TRBJ1-3; D gene ambiguous. The germline V gene encodes CDR1 SGDLS and CDR2 YYNGEE. V dropped 0 bases and J dropped 0 bases, with 7 bases sitting between them. The CDR3 is 15 residues long. The CDR3 DNA is TGTGCCAGCAGCGTAGGTGGTAGCTCTGGAAACACCATATATTTT. Its translation: CASSVGGSSGNTIYF.

This clone was detected only a few times. The rearrangement uses TRBV4-1 and TRBJ1-1; D not certain. CDR1 MGHRA and CDR2 YSYEKL come from the germline V gene. Trimming pared 1 base from V and 2 bases from J, leaving 20 bases between. The CDR3 loop spans 18 amino acids. For the CDR3, the DNA is TGCGCCAGCAGCCAAGGCCTGATGGGGAGGAACTCAAACACTGAAGCTTTCTTT. As protein: CASSQGLMGRNSNTEAFF.

The chain carries TRBV5-1 and TRBJ2-7, with 10 bases identical to TRBD2. This CDR3 is 15 amino acids long. Germline V gives CDR1 SGHRS, CDR2 YFSETQ. J gave up 6 bases and V 1 base, and 7 bases lay outside the gene matches. Here the CDR3 DNA reads TGCGCCAGCAGCTTGAGTAGCGGGGGGTCTACCGAGCAGTACTTC. It codes for CASSLSSGGSTEQYF. The entire variable domain, with the rest obtained from reference TRBV5-1 and TRBJ2-7, is as follows: KAGVTQTPRYLIKTRGQQVTLSCSPISGHRSVSWYQQTPGQGLQFLFEYFSETQRNKGNFPGRFSGRQFSNSRSEMNVSTLELGDSALYLCASSLSSGGSTEQYFGPGTRLTVT.

The chain recombines TRBV3-1 (or the pseudogene TRBV3-2) with TRBJ1-1; D perhaps matches TRBD1 (5 bases). The germline CDR1 and CDR2 sequences are LGHDT and YNNKEL (reference sequence). V dropped 5 bases and J dropped 1 base, with 11 bases sitting between them. The CDR3 has 14 residues. Here the CDR3 DNA reads TGTGCCAGCAGCAAAGGGGCAGGGAACACTGAAGCTTTCTTT. Translation gives CASSKGAGNTEAFF.

The gene calls are TRBV11-2 and TRBJ2-3, with D maybe TRBD1 (5 bases). This CDR3 is 13 amino acids long. Germline V gene sequence: CDR1 SGHAT, CDR2 FQNNGV. The V and J ends lost 6 bases and 7 bases respectively, with 14 bases between them. CDR3 amino acids: CASSPDRRHTQYF. The CDR3 nucleotides are TGTGCCAGCAGTCCCGACAGACGACATACGCAGTATTTT.

This clone was found a few times. This rearrangement joins TRBV2 to TRBJ2-5, with a weak D call TRBD2 (5 bases). Trimming stripped 4 bases from V and 2 bases from J, with 14 bases between. Per the germline V gene, CDR1 is SNHLY and CDR2 is FYNNEI. The CDR3 extends over 15 amino acids. The CDR3: CASSVGGRIQETQYF. CDR3 in DNA: TGTGCCAGCAGTGTTGGAGGACGGATACAAGAGACCCAGTACTTC.

V gene TRBV3-1 (or the pseudogene TRBV3-2) combines with J gene TRBJ2-7; TRBD2 is a possible D gene (6 bases). Germline assignment: CDR1 LGHDT and CDR2 YNNKEL (reference sequence). V lost 4 bases and J 0 bases, leaving 10 bases between the germline ends. This CDR3 has 14 residues. The CDR3 is CASSLLGGSYEQYF. The CDR3 region has the DNA TGTGCCAGCAGCCTACTCGGGGGCTCCTACGAGCAGTACTTC.

With respect to this clone: Other nucleotide sequences from this sample produce the same CDR3. V gene TRBV6-5 combines with J gene TRBJ1-2, with 9 nucleotides matching TRBD1. This CDR3 is 13 amino acids long. The germline gives CDR1 MNHEY, CDR2 SVGAGI. The junction had 7 bases not matched to a gene; V was cut back by 6 bases and J by 8 bases. CDR3 loop: CASRQQGAGGYTF. The CDR3 region has the DNA TGTGCCAGCAGACAACAGGGGGCTGGGGGCTACACCTTC.

The chain employs TRBV15 and TRBJ1-5; no definite D call. Germline CDR1 reads LNHNV; CDR2 reads YYDKDF (reference sequence). Trimming stripped 3 bases from V and 7 bases from J, with 7 bases between. There are 12 residues in the CDR3. CDR3 protein: CATSRENQPQHF. CDR3 nucleotide sequence: TGTGCCACCAGCAGGGAGAACCAGCCCCAGCATTTT.

The chain has TRBV27 and TRBJ2-3, with 13 bases matching TRBD2. The CDR3 sequence is 18 residues long. Looked up from germline, CDR1 is MNHEY and CDR2 is SMNVEV (reference sequence). The V and J ends lost 3 bases and 4 bases, in that order; junction bases with no gene match: 10. The CDR3 region has the DNA TGTGCCAGCAGTTTTAAAGGACTAGCGGGAGCTAGGGCAGATACGCAGTATTTT. This encodes CASSFKGLAGARADTQYF.

The chain links TRBV11-2 to TRBJ2-2; D perhaps matches TRBD1 (6 bases). Deletions cut 0 bases from V and 5 bases from J, with 10 bases between. CDR3 length: 15 amino acids. The germline V gene encodes CDR1 SGHAT and CDR2 FQNNGV. CDR3 protein: CASSLDPRGTGELFF. The CDR3, as DNA: TGTGCCAGCAGCTTAGATCCAAGGGGGACCGGGGAGCTGTTTTTT.

The chain combines TRBV5-1 with TRBJ1-2; 8 nucleotides match TRBD1. The germline V gene encodes CDR1 SGHRS and CDR2 YFSETQ. V shed 0 bases, J shed 7 bases, and the junction held 8 bases outside the gene matches. The CDR3 is 15 amino acids. CDR3 sequence reads: CASSLGSGGRSGYTF. CDR3 coding DNA: TGCGCCAGCAGCTTGGGGTCAGGGGGCAGAAGTGGCTACACCTTC. Using reference TRBV5-1 and TRBJ1-2 for the parts outside the CDR3, the full variable domain is KAGVTQTPRYLIKTRGQQVTLSCSPISGHRSVSWYQQTPGQGLQFLFEYFSETQRNKGNFPGRFSGRQFSNSRSEMNVSTLELGDSALYLCASSLGSGGRSGYTFGSGTRLTVV.

This clone has just one count. This chain connects TRBV19 to TRBJ1-1; D is perhaps TRBD1 (6 bases). The CDR3 spans 13 residues. V was shortened by 5 bases and J by 6 bases, with 13 bases between the two germline ends. Germline values: CDR1 LNHDA, CDR2 SQIVND (reference sequence). The CDR3 DNA is TGTGCCAGTAGTCTAGGGACACGGTCTGAAGCTTTCTTT. Amino acids: CASSLGTRSEAFF.

The chain couples TRBV2 to TRBJ2-5; 12 bases map to TRBD2. Per the germline V gene, CDR1 is SNHLY and CDR2 is FYNNEI. Trimming cost V 6 bases and J 5 bases; bases outside gene matches: 7. This CDR3 is 15 amino acids long. The DNA of the CDR3 is TGTGCCAGCAGCCTACTAGCGGGAGGACCGGAGACCCAGTACTTC. Its protein product is CASSLLAGGPETQYF.

The rearrangement links TRBV5-1 to TRBJ2-7; D gene ambiguous. Germline CDR1 and CDR2: SGHRS and YFSETQ. V lost 5 bases and J 1 base, leaving 10 bases between the germline ends. The CDR3 has 13 amino acids. The CDR3 here is CASRLDWSYEQYF. In nucleotides, the CDR3 is TGCGCCAGCAGATTAGACTGGTCCTACGAGCAGTACTTC.

The rearrangement joins TRBV13 to TRBJ1-2, with 10 bases aligning to TRBD1. The CDR3 length is 14 residues. CDR1 and CDR2 (germline): PRHDT, FYEKMQ (reference sequence). V lost 5 bases and J lost 6; bases outside the gene matches: 6. DNA of the CDR3: TGTGCCAGCAGCCAAGGACAGGGGGTGGATGGCTACACCTTC. The encoded protein is CASSQGQGVDGYTF.

This clone has only a few counts. The rearrangement joins TRBV11-3 to TRBJ1-1; D may be TRBD1 (6 bases). From germline, CDR1 is SGHNT and CDR2 YENEEA. The CDR3 consists of 14 residues. Trimming removed 1 base at V and 1 base at J, with 7 bases between. The CDR3, as DNA: TGTGCCAGCAGCTTAGGGGACAAGAACACTGAAGCTTTCTTT. Its protein is CASSLGDKNTEAFF.

The chain employs TRBV7-9 and TRBJ2-7, with D possibly TRBD1 on 6 matching bases. The CDR3 extends over 14 amino acids. Trimming pared 0 bases from V and 7 bases from J, leaving 13 bases between. Germline V gene lookup returns CDR1 SEHNR and CDR2 FQNEAQ (reference sequence). CDR3 sequence: CASSLAVGAREQYF. Here the CDR3 DNA reads TGTGCCAGCAGCTTAGCGGTGGGGGCGAGGGAGCAGTACTTC.

There are a few counts of this clone. The J gene is TRBJ1-5, the V gene TRBV7-8, with no clear D. The CDR3 has 13 residues. Trimming removed 5 bases from V and 0 bases from J, with 5 bases in between. The germline V gene has CDR1 SGHVS and CDR2 FQNEAQ. The CDR3 sequence is CASSLNSNQPQHF. The CDR3 DNA reads as TGTGCCAGCAGCCTTAATAGCAATCAGCCCCAGCATTTT.

This chain joins TRBV5-1 and TRBJ2-3; D perhaps matches TRBD2 (5 bases). V lost 0 bases to trimming and J lost 2 bases, with 13 bases between them. Germline assignment: CDR1 SGHRS and CDR2 YFSETQ. This CDR3 spans 16 amino acids. The CDR3 bases are TGCGCCAGCAGCTTGGTTGCTAGCCTTTCCACAGATACGCAGTATTTT. Protein sequence: CASSLVASLSTDTQYF.

This chain joins TRBV6-6 and TRBJ1-2; D not resolved. V lost 5 bases to trimming and J lost 0 bases, with 19 bases between them. The CDR3 loop spans 17 amino acids. Germline loops: CDR1 MNHNY, CDR2 SVGAGI (reference sequence). The DNA for the CDR3 is TGTGCCAGCAGTCAGAACCTTTACAGAGCTACTAACTATGGCTACACCTTC. This translates into CASSQNLYRATNYGYTF.

V gene TRBV4-1 combines with J gene TRBJ2-1, with a weak D call TRBD2 (5 bases). V was pared by 1 base and J by 10 bases, with 17 bases between. CDR1 MGHRA and CDR2 YSYEKL come from the germline V gene. The CDR3 covers 15 residues. CDR3: CASSQAPDGVREQFF. CDR3 DNA: TGCGCCAGCAGCCAAGCTCCGGACGGGGTGAGAGAGCAGTTCTTC.

V is TRBV29-1 and J is TRBJ1-5, with D possibly TRBD1 on 5 matching bases. Germline V lookup: CDR1 SQVTM, CDR2 ANQGSEA. The CDR3 is made up of 15 amino acids. Trimming took off 7 bases at V and 1 base at J, with 17 bases between the two ends. CDR3 bases: TGCAGCGCAGGACCCGGGCAGGGAAGCAATCAGCCCCAGCATTTT. This encodes CSAGPGQGSNQPQHF.

This rearrangement joins TRBV7-2 to TRBJ2-5; TRBD2 matches at 7 bases. Germline V gene sequence: CDR1 SGHTA, CDR2 FQGNSA. The junction had 12 bases not matched to a gene; V was cut back by 9 bases and J by 2 bases. The CDR3 is 15 residues long. The CDR3 loop reads CASSRIAGEQETQYF. The CDR3 DNA reads TGTGCCAGTAGCCGTATAGCGGGTGAACAAGAGACCCAGTACTTC.